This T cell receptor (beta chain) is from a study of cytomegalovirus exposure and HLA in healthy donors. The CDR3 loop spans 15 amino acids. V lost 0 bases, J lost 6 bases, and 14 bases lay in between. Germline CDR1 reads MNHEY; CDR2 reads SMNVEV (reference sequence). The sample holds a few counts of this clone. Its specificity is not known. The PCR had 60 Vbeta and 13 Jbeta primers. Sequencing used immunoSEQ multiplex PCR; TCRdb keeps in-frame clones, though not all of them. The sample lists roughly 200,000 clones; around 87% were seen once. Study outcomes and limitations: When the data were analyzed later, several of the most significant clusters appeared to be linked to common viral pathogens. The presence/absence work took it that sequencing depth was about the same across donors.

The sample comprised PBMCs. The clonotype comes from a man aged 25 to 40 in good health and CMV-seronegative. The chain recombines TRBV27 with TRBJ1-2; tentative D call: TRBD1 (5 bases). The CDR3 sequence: CASSLSGGSYDGYTF. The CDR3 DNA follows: TGTGCCAGCAGTTTATCGGGGGGGTCATACGATGGCTACACCTTC.